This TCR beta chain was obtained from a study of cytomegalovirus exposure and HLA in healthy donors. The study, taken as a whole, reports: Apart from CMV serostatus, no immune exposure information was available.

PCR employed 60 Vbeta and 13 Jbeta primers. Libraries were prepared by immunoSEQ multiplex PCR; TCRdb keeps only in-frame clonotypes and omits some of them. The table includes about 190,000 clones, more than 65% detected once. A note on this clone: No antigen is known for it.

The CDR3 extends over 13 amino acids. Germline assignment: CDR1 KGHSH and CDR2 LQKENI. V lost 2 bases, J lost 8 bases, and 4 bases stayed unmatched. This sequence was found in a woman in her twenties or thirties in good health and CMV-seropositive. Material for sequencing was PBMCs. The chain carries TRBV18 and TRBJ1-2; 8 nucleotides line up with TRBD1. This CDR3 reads CASSPWGQEGYTF. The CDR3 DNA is TGTGCCAGCTCACCATGGGGACAGGAGGGCTACACCTTC.